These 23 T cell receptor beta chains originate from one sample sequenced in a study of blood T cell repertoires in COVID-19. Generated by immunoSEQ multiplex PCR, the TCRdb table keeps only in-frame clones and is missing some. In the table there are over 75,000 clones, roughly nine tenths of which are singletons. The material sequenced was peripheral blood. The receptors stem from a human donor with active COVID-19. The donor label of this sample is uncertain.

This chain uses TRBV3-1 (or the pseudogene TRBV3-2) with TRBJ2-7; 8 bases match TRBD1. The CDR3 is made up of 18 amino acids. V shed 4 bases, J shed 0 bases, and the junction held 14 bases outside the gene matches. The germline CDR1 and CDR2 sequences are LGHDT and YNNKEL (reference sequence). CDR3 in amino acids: CASSLGVGAGQGSYEQYF. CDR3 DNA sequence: TGTGCCAGCAGCCTTGGGGTGGGCGCCGGACAGGGCTCCTACGAGCAGTACTTC.

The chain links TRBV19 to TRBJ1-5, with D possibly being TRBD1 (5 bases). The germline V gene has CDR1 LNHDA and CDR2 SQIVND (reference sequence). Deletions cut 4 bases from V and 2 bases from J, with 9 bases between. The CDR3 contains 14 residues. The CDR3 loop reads CASSTGSRNQPQHF. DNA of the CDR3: TGTGCCAGTAGTACAGGGTCCCGCAATCAGCCCCAGCATTTT.

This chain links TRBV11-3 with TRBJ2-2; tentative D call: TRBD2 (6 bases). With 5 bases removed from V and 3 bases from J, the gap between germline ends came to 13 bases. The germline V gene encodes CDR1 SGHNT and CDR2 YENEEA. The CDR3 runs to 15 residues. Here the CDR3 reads CASSGRDSYTGELFF. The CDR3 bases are TGTGCCAGCAGCGGCCGGGACTCTTACACCGGGGAGCTGTTTTTT.

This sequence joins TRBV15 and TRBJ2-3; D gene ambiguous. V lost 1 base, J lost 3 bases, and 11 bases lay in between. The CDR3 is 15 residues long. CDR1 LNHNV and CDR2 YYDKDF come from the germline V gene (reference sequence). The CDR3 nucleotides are TGTGCCACCAGCAGAGCGGCAGGCGTTACAGATACGCAGTATTTT. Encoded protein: CATSRAAGVTDTQYF.

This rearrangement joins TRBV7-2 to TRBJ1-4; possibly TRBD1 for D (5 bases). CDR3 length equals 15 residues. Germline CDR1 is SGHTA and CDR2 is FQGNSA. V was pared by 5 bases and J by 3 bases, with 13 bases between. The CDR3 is CASSRAGVANEKLFF. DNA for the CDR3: TGTGCCAGCAGCCGGGCGGGGGTCGCTAATGAAAAACTGTTTTTT.

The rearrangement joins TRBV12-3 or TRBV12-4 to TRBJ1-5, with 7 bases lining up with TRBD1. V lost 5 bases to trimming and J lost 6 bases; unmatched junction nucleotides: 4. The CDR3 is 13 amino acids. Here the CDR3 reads CASSDRDTQPQHF. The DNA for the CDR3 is TGTGCCAGCAGTGACAGGGACACTCAGCCCCAGCATTTT.

As DNA, the CDR3 is TGTGCCAGTTGGTCTGCCAGCTACAATGAGCAGTTCTTC. It codes for CASWSASYNEQFF. The chain combines TRBV19 with TRBJ2-1; no clear D gene. This CDR3 has 13 amino acids. V was cut by 8 bases and J by 3 bases, with 11 bases left in between. Germline V lookup: CDR1 LNHDA, CDR2 SQIVND (reference sequence). The full variable domain, rest sourced from reference TRBV19 and TRBJ2-1, is DGGITQSPKYLFRKEGQNVTLSCEQNLNHDAMYWYRQDPGQGLRLIYYSQIVNDFQKGDIAEGYSVSREKKESFPLTVTSAQKNPTAFYLCASWSASYNEQFFGPGTRLTVL.

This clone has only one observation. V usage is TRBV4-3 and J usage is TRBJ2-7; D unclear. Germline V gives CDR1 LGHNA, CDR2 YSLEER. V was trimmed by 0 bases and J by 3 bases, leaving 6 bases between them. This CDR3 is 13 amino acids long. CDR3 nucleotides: TGCGCCAGCAGCCAAGAACTTTACTACGAGCAGTACTTC. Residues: CASSQELYYEQYF.

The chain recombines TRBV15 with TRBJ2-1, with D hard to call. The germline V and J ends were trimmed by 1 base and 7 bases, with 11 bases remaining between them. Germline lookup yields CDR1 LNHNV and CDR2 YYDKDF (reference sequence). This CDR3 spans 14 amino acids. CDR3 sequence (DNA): TGTGCCACCAGCAGAGTTGGGCCGTCGAATGAGCAGTTCTTC. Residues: CATSRVGPSNEQFF.

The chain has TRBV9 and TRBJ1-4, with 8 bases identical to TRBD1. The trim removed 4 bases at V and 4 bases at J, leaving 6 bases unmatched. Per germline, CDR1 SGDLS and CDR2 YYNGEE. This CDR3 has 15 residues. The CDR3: CASSPTGGNNEKLFF. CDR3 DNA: TGTGCCAGCAGCCCAACAGGGGGTAATAATGAAAAACTGTTTTTT.

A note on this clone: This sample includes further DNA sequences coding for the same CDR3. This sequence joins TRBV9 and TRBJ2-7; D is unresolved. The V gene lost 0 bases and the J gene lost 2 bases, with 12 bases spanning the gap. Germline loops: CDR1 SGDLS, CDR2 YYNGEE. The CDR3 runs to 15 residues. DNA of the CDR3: TGTGCCAGCAGCGTAGGATCCGGCGGAACCTACGAGCAGTACTTC. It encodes CASSVGSGGTYEQYF.

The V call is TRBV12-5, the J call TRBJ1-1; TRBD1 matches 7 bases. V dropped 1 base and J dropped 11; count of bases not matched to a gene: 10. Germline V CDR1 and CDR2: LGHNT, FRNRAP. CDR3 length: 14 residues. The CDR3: CASGLDPQGPMAFF. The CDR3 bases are TGTGCTAGTGGTTTGGACCCACAGGGGCCTATGGCTTTCTTT.

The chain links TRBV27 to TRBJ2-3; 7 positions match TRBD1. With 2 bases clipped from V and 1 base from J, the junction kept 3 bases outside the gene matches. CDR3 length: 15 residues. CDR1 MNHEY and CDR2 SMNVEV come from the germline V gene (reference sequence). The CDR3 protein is CASSLRGRGTDTQYF. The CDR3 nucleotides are TGTGCCAGCAGTTTAAGGGGGCGGGGCACAGATACGCAGTATTTT.

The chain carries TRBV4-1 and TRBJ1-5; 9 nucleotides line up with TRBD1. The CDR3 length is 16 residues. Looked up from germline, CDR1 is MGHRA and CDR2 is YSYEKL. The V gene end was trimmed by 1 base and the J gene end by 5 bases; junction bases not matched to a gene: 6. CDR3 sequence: CASSQVRDRVYQPQHF. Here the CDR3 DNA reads TGCGCCAGCAGCCAAGTTAGGGACAGGGTGTATCAGCCCCAGCATTTT.

This CDR3 reads CASSIGQGGSYEQYF. Here the CDR3 DNA reads TGCGCCAGCAGCATCGGACAGGGCGGCTCCTACGAGCAGTACTTC. The rearrangement links TRBV5-1 to TRBJ2-7; the match to TRBD1 covers 8 bases. Germline-derived CDR1 and CDR2 are SGHRS and YFSETQ. The length of the CDR3 is 15 residues. After removal of 4 bases from V and 0 bases from J, the junction contained 6 bases not matched to a gene.

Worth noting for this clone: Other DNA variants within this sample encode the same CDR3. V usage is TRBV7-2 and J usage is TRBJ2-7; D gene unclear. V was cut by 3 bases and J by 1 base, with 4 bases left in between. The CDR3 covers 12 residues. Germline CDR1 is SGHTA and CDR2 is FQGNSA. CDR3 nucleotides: TGTGCCAGCAGCTTTACTTCCTACGAGCAGTACTTC. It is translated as CASSFTSYEQYF.

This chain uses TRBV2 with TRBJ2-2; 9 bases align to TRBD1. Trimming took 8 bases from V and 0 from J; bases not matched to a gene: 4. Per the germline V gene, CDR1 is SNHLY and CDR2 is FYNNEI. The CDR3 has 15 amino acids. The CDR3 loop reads CASRGQGSNTGELFF. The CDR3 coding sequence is TGTGCCAGCCGGGGACAGGGCTCGAACACCGGGGAGCTGTTTTTT.

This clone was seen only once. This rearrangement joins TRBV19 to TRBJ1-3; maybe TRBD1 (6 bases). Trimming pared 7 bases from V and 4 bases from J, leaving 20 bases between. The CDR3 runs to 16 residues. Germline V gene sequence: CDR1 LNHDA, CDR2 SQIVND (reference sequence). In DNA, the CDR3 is TGTGCCAGTACCCCGCGGGCCAGGGGTAACGGAAACACCATATATTTT. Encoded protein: CASTPRARGNGNTIYF.

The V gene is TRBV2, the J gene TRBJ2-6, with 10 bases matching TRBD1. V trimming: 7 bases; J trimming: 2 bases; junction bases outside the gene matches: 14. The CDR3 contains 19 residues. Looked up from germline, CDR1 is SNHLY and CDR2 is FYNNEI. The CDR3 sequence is CASTRGTGAATTGANVLTF. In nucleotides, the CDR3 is TGTGCCAGCACTCGCGGGACAGGGGCCGCTACGACTGGGGCCAACGTCCTGACTTTC.

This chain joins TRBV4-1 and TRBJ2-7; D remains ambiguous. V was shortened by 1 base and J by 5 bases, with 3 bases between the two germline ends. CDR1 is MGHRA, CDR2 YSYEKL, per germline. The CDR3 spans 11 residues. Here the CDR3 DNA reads TGCGCCAGCAGCCAAGCGGACGAGCAGTACTTC. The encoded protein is CASSQADEQYF.

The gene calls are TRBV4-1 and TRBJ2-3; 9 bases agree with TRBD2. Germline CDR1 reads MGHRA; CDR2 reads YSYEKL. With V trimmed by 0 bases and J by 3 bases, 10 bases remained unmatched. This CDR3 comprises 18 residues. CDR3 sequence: CASSQDQAGGLYTDTQYF. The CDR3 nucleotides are TGCGCCAGCAGCCAAGATCAGGCGGGGGGGCTATATACAGATACGCAGTATTTT.

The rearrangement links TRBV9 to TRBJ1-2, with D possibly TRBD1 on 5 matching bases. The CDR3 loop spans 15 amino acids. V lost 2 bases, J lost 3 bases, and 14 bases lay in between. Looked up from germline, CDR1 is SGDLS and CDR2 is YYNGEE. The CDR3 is CASSVWRGDDYGYTF. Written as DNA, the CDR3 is TGTGCCAGCAGCGTGTGGAGGGGTGATGACTATGGCTACACCTTC.

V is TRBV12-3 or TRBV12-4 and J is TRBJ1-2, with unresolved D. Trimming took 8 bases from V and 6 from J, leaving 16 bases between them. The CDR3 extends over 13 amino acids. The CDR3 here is CASGFTREDGYTF. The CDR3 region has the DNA TGTGCCAGCGGGTTCACGCGGGAAGATGGCTACACCTTC.